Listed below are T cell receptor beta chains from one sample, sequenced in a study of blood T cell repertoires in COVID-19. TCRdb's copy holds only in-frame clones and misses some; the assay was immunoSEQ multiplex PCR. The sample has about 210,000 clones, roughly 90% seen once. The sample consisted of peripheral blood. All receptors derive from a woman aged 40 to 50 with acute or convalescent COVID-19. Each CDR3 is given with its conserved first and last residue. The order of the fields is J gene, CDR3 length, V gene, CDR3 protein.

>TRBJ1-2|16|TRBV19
CASSIVPTGEVNGYTF
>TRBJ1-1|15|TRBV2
CASSIGQGVVTEAFF
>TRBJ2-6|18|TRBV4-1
CASSLQGSQLSGANVLTF
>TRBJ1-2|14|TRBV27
CASSLWGGRVGYTF
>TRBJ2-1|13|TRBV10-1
CASSESTSREQFF
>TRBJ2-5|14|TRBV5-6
CASSFKGGEETQYF
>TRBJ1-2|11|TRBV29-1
CSGGQGRDYTF
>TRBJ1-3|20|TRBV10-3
CAISESPPSGTGTSGNTIYF
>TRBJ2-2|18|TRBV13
CASSATKERQGYTGELFF
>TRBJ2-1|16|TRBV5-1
CASSLLQGGMYNEQFF
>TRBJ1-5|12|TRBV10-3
CAISAPNQPQHF
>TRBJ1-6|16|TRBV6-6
CASTPPLTGGESPLHF
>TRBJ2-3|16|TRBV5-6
CASSLGRGWGTDTQYF
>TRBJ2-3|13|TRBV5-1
CASISGITDTQYF
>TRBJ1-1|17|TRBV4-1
CASSPRQGSVVDTEAFF
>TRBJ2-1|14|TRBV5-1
CASSTGQGANEQFF
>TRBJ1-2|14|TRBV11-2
CASSLNQLNYGYTF
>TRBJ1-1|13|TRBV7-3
CASSPGGATEAFF
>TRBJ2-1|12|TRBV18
CASSPTGNEQFF
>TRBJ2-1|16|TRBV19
CASSPYGRPDSMEQFF
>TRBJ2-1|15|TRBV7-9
CASSNRGTVYNEQFF
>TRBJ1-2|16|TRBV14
CASSQVEKGASHGYTF
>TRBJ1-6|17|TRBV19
CASSIQAPDRDYSPLHF
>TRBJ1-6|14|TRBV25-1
CASSAGTVNSPLHF
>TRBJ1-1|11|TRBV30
CAWRGRTEAFF
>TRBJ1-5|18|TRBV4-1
CASSKDYGGSRGNQPQHF
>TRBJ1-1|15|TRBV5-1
CASSFFHGGGTEAFF
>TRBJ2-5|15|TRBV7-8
CASSSSGGVRRTQYF
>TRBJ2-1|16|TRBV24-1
CATSDSLRERANEQFF
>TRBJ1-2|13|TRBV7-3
CASSPGYGAGYTF
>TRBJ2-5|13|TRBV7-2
CASSPPVQETQYF
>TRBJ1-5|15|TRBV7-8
CASSRVGGGNQPQHF
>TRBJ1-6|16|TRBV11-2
CASSFGTANYNSPLHF
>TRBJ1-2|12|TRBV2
CASHVASWGYTF
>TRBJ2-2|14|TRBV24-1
CATSDGPLTGELFF
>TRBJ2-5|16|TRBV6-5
CASSYLTGGDEETQYF
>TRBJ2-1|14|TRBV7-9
CASARESSYNEQFF
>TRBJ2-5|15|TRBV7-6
CASSLEIGGQETQYF
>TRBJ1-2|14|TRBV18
CASSPSIGDYGYTF
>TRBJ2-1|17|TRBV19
CASSLPGLAGRYNEQFF
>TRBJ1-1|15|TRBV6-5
CASSSRQGVDTEAFF
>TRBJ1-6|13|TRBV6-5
CASSRDSNSPLHF
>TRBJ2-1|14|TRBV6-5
CASSSGTSLHEQFF
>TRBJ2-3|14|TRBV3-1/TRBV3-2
CASSQRTATDTQYF
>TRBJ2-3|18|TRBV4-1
CASSQNPQTSFLTDTQYF
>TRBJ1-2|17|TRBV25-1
CASSDRDRPDLNYGYTF
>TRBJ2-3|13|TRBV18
CASSPRGTDTQYF
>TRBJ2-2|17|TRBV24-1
CATSDPPAGGRTGELFF
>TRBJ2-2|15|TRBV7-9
CASSRRTGRTGELFF
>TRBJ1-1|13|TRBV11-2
CASSTQGWSEAFF
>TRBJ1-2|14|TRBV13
CASSESDSYYGYTF
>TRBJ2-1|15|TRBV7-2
CASSYVRGEYNEQFF
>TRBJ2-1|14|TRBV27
CASSSDTNYNEQFF
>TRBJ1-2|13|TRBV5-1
CASSSTSNYGYTF
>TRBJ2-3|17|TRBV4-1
CASSLAGGQPSTDTQYF